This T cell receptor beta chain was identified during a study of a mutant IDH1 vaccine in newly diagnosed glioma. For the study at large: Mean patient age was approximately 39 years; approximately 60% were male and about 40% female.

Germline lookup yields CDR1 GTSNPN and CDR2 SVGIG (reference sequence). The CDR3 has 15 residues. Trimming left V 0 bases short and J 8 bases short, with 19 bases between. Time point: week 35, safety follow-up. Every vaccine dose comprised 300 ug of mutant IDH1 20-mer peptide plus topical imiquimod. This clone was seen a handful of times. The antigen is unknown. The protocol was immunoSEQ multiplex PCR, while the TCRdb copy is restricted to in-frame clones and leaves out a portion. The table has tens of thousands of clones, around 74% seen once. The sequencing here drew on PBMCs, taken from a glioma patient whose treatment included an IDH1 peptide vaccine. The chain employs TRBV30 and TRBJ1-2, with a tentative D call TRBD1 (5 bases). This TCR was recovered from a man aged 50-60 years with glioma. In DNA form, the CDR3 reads TGTGCCTGGAGTGTACCAGAGGGACGGGAGTTCGGCTACACCTTC. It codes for CAWSVPEGREFGYTF. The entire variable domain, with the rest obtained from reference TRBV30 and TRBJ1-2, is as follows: SQTIHQWPATLVQPVGSPLSLECTVEGTSNPNLYWYRQAAGRGLQLLFYSVGIGQISSEVPQNLSASRPQDRQFILSSKKLLLSDSGFYLCAWSVPEGREFGYTFGSGTRLTVV.